The TCR beta chain under discussion was sequenced for a study of blood T cell repertoires in COVID-19. Whole-study context: Acute-phase and convalescent COVID-19 samples originated in the United States, Italy and Spain. PBMCs, B-cell-depleted T cells, or T cells provided the cDNA or gDNA that made up the material.

The V gene's germline CDR1 is DFQATT and CDR2 SNEGSKA (reference sequence). This CDR3 comprises 15 residues. The trim removed 3 bases at V and 0 bases at J, leaving 5 bases unmatched. How the authors handled the data: Counts of nucleated cells, estimated from reference gene primer amplification, were obtained. Some clones are missing from TCRdb's copy, which holds only in-frame ones; the method was immunoSEQ multiplex PCR. That table supplies the V and J calls and clone size; D and trimming were determined from the DNA. There are 200,000 to 300,000 clones in the sample; around 90% occur only once, and over 1.2% lies in the top ten.

Sequenced material: peripheral blood. This chain joins TRBV20-1 and TRBJ2-7; 10 nucleotides agree with TRBD2. This clonotype was sampled from an elderly man with acute or convalescent COVID-19. The CDR3 sequence is CSASVGLAASYEQYF. DNA of the CDR3: TGCAGTGCTAGTGTCGGACTAGCGGCCTCCTACGAGCAGTACTTC.